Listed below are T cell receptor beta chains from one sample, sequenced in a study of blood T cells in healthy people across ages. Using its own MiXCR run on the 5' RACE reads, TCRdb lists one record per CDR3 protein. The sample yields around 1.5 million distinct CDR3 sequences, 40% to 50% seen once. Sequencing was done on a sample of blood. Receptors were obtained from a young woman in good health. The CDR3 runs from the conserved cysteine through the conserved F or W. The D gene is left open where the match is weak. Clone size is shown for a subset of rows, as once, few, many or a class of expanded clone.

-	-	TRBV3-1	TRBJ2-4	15	TGTGCCAGCAGCCCCGGGACTCTAGCCAAAAACATTCAGTACTTC	CASSPGTLAKNIQYF
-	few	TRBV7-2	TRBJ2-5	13	TGTGCCAGCAGCTCCCTAGACTCGGAGACCCAGTACTTC	CASSSLDSETQYF
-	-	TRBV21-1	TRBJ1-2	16	TGTGCCAGCAGCAAAAAACCCTCGACAGGGTACTATGGCTACACCTTC	CASSKKPSTGYYGYTF
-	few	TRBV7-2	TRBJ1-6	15	TGTGCCAGCAGCCCAGCTCTCGGGATAGAGTCACCCCTCCACTTT	CASSPALGIESPLHF
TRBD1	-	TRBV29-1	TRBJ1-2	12	TGCAGCGTCGGACAGGGACGCTATGGCTACACCTTC	CSVGQGRYGYTF
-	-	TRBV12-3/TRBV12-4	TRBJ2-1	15	TGTGCCAGCAGTTTAGGGCAGGGGAAGACCGATGAGCAGTTCTTC	CASSLGQGKTDEQFF
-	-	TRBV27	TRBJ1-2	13	TGTGCCAGCACTCGCCATTCTAACTATGGCTACACCTTC	CASTRHSNYGYTF
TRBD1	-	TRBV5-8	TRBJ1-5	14	TGTGCCAGCAGCTTGATCCCAGGGGGGCAGCCCCAGCATTTT	CASSLIPGGQPQHF
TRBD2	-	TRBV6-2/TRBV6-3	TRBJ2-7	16	TGTGCCAGCAGAACGGCTTGGGATAGCGGGGATAGCGAGCAGTACTTC	CASRTAWDSGDSEQYF
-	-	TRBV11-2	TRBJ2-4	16	TGTGCCAGCAGCCCAAGTGGATCCCTAGGGTCGAACATTCAGTACTTC	CASSPSGSLGSNIQYF
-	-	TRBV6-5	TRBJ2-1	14	TGTGCCACCCTTTATTCGGTAGGGAACAATGAGCAGTTCTTC	CATLYSVGNNEQFF
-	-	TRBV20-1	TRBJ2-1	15	TGCAGTGCTAGTTCAGGGGGACTTTTTTACAATGAGCAGTTCTTC	CSASSGGLFYNEQFF
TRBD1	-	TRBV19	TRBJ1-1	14	TGTGCCAGTAGTATGGACAGGTCGAACACTGAAGCTTTCTTT	CASSMDRSNTEAFF
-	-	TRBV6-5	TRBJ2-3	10	TGTGCCAGCTTACAGGGTACGCAGTATTTT	CASLQGTQYF
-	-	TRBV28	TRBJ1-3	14	TGTGCCAGCAGTTTTGAGGGAAGAAGTAACACCATATATTTT	CASSFEGRSNTIYF
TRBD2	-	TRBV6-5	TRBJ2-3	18	TGTGCCAGCAGTTTCGGGACTAGCGGGGGGTTTAGCACAGATACGCAGTCTTTT	CASSFGTSGGFSTDTQSF
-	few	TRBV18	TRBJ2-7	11	TGTGCCAGCTCATTCCGGGACGCGCAGTACTTC	CASSFRDAQYF
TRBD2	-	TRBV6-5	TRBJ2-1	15	TGTGCCAGCAGCCCCGAGCGGGAGGTTCTCAATGAGCAGTTCTTC	CASSPEREVLNEQFF
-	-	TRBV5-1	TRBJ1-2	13	TGCGCCAGCACACGGGATCCCACATATGGCTACACCTTC	CASTRDPTYGYTF
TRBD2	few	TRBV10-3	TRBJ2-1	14	TGTGCCACCGGGCGGGGGGGCGGATACAATGAGCAGTTCTTC	CATGRGGGYNEQFF
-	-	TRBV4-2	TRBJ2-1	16	TGTGCCAGCAGCCAAGAATCCCGGGGGCCTCTCTATGAGCAGTTCTTC	CASSQESRGPLYEQFF
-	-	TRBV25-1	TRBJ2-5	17	TGTGCCAGCAGTGAATATATCGGAGGGGGTCGGCAAGAGACCCAGTACTTC	CASSEYIGGGRQETQYF
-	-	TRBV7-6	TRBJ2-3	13	TGTGCCAGCAGCTCGGCCAACACAGATACGCAGTATTTT	CASSSANTDTQYF
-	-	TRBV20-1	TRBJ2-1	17	TGCAGTGCTAGAGTCTCGCCTAGCGAGAGCTCCTACAATGAGCAGTTCTTC	CSARVSPSESSYNEQFF
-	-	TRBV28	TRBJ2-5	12	TGTGCCAGCAGTTCCTATGTGGAGATCCAGTACTTC	CASSSYVEIQYF
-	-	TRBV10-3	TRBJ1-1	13	TGTGCCATCAGTGAGAAGGGGAAAGGTGAAGCTTTCTTT	CAISEKGKGEAFF
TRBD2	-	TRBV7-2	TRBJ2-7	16	TGTGCCAGCAGCTTATCAGGCGGGAGGGCCCGGAGCGAGCAGTACTTC	CASSLSGGRARSEQYF
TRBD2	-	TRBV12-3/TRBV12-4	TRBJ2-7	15	TGTGCCAGCAGTTACGTAGCGGGCAGCTCCTACGAGCAGTACTTC	CASSYVAGSSYEQYF
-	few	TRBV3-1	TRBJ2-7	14	TGTGCCAGCAGCCAACCGGGCTTCTCCTACGAGCAGTACTTC	CASSQPGFSYEQYF
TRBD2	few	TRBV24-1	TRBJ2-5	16	TGTGCCACCAGTCCCCGGGGTAGCGGGAGTGCAGAGACCCAGTACTTC	CATSPRGSGSAETQYF
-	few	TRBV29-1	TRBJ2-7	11	TGCAGCGTCGGGCTTTCTTACGAGCAGTACTTC	CSVGLSYEQYF
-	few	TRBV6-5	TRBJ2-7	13	TGTGCCAGTAAGCGAGGTGTTTCGTACGAGCAGTACTTC	CASKRGVSYEQYF
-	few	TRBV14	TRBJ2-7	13	TGTGCCAGCAGCCAAGATACCGGGACCGAGCAGTACTTC	CASSQDTGTEQYF
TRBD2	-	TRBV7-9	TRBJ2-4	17	TGTGCCAGCAGCCAAAGGGGCAGCGGGGTAGCCAAAAACATTCAGTACTTC	CASSQRGSGVAKNIQYF
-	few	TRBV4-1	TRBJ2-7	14	TGCGCCAGCACCCCGGACTCAGCCTCCTACGAGCAGTACTTC	CASTPDSASYEQYF
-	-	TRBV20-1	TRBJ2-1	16	TGCAGTGCTAGAGATGTCCGGGAGAGCTCCTACAATGAGCAGTTCTTC	CSARDVRESSYNEQFF
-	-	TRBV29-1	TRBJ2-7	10	TGCAGCGTTGTATGGGGAGGACAGTACTTC	CSVVWGGQYF
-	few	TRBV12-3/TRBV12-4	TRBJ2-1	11	TGTGCCAGCAGTTTAGTGTGGGAGCAGTTCTTC	CASSLVWEQFF
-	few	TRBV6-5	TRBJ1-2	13	TGTGCCAGCAGTCCGCTGGGACCCTATGGCTACACCTTC	CASSPLGPYGYTF
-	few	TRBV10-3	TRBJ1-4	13	TGTGCCATCAGTGATATAGTGTGGGAAAAACTGTTTTTT	CAISDIVWEKLFF
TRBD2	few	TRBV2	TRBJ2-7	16	TGTGCCAGCAGTGTTGCGGGGGGGCCATCGATCTACGAGCAGTACTTC	CASSVAGGPSIYEQYF
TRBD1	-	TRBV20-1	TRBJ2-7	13	TGCAGTGCTAGATCCCCACAGGGGCCCGAGCAGTACTTC	CSARSPQGPEQYF
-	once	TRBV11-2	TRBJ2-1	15	TGTGCCAGCAGCTTAGGGCAGACCATCTACAGTGAGCAGTTCTTC	CASSLGQTIYSEQFF
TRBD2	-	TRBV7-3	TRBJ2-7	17	TGTGCCTGCAGCTTGGAAATAGCGGGGCCTCTCTCCTACGAGCAGTACTTC	CACSLEIAGPLSYEQYF
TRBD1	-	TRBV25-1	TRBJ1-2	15	TGTGCCAGCAGTGACGACAGGGGGCGCGGCTATGGCTACACCTTC	CASSDDRGRGYGYTF
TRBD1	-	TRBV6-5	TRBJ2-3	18	TGTGCCAGCAGTTACGCCGAGACAGGGATTAAGAGCACAGATACGCAGTATTTT	CASSYAETGIKSTDTQYF
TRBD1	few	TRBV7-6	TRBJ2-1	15	TGTGCCAGCAGCCAGGGACAGGGGATTTACAATGAGCAGTTCTTC	CASSQGQGIYNEQFF
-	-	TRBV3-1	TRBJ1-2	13	TGTGCCAGCAGCCGTAGCCGCAGGGATGGCTACACCTTC	CASSRSRRDGYTF
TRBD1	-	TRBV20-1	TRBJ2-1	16	TGCAGTGCTAGACCAAATAGGGGGACAGGGGGCAGTGAGCAGTTCTTC	CSARPNRGTGGSEQFF